A single sample gave rise to the 20 T cell receptor delta chains below, sequenced in a study of Vδ1+ human thymocytes. Sequences come from RNA converted to cDNA by reverse transcription. Pooled V-gene forward primers with one constant-region reverse primer generated the CDR3 amplicons by multiplex PCR. TCRdb fed the multiplex PCR reads into CATT to redo clone calling. Seen here are about 55,000 delta-chain clones, roughly 15% observed once, and the top ten hold approximately 0.54%. Study-level results: In the thymus, TRG and TRD repertoires looked highly polyclonal with Gaussian CDR3 lengths.

The antigens of these receptors remain unknown. Sequenced: Vdelta1+ gamma-delta thymocytes from the thymus. The subset here: FACS-sorted CD3+ TCRalphabeta- TCRVdelta1+ TCRVdelta2- thymocytes. The receptors were sampled from a boy in the first two years of life who had congenital heart surgery.

This clone has more than one count but fewer than ten. The chain uses TRDV1 and TRDJ1; tentative D call: TRDD3 (6 bases). Trimming pared 6 bases from V and 0 bases from J, leaving 17 bases between. Germline loops: CDR1 TSWWSYY, CDR2 QGS. The CDR3 consists of 16 residues. This chain's CDR3 is CALGGKWGLHTDKLIF. The CDR3 DNA reads TGTGCTCTTGGCGGCAAGTGGGGGCTACACACCGATAAACTCATCTTT.

This clone occurred a few times. Sequence at one end of the junction differs from germline and may be a read error. The J gene is TRDJ1, the V gene TRDV1; 7 bases fit TRDD3. The CDR3 is 17 amino acids. From germline, CDR1 is TSWWSYY and CDR2 QGS. Here the CDR3 reads CALGAINWGHYTDKLIF. In DNA, the CDR3 is TGTGCTCTCGGGGCTATAAACTGGGGACACTACACCGATAAACTCATCTTT.

The rearrangement uses TRDV1 and TRDJ1; 9 nucleotides align to TRDD3. Trimming took 0 bases from V and 3 from J; bases not matched to a gene: 2. Germline V gives CDR1 TSWWSYY, CDR2 QGS. This CDR3 contains 15 residues. The CDR3 sequence is CALGELAGGSDKLIF. The CDR3 bases are TGTGCTCTTGGGGAACTCGCTGGGGGATCCGATAAACTCATCTTT.

The chain combines TRDV1 with TRDJ1, with unresolved D. CDR1 TSWWSYY and CDR2 QGS come from the germline V gene. V lost 0 bases and J 4 bases, leaving 12 bases between the germline ends. This CDR3 region has 15 residues. The CDR3 protein is CALGELTAPLDKLIF. The CDR3 DNA is TGTGCTCTTGGGGAACTGACGGCGCCCCTCGATAAACTCATCTTT.

This clone was seen more than once but under ten times. The chain uses TRDV1 and TRDJ1, with 10 positions matching TRDD3. Trimming removed 5 bases from V and 7 bases from J; junction bases left unmatched: 13. The germline V gene has CDR1 TSWWSYY and CDR2 QGS. The CDR3 spans 16 residues. The CDR3 is CALGLYWGIGVGKLIF. In DNA form, the CDR3 reads TGTGCTCTTGGGCTATACTGGGGGATTGGGGTTGGTAAACTCATCTTT.

This clone has just a few counts. The chain uses TRDV1 and TRDJ1, with D maybe TRDD2 (6 bases). V was pared by 0 bases and J by 0 bases, with 26 bases between. The CDR3 loop spans 21 amino acids. Germline CDR1 TSWWSYY, CDR2 QGS. The CDR3 DNA sequence: TGTGCTCTTGGGGAACTGCCCTCCTACTTCGATACTAGCTCTTACACCGATAAACTCATCTTT. Translation gives CALGELPSYFDTSSYTDKLIF.

V is TRDV1 and J is TRDJ1; 10 nucleotides align to TRDD3. CDR3 length: 17 amino acids. J lost 0 bases, V lost 2 bases, and 6 bases had no gene match. Germline values: CDR1 TSWWSYY, CDR2 QGS. The CDR3 here is CALGEYWGMPHTDKLIF. The CDR3 DNA reads as TGTGCTCTTGGGGAATACTGGGGGATGCCCCACACCGATAAACTCATCTTT.

The chain recombines TRDV1 with TRDJ1, with 7 bases aligning to TRDD2. The germline V gene has CDR1 TSWWSYY and CDR2 QGS. Trimming took 2 bases from V and 3 from J; bases not matched to a gene: 18. The CDR3 runs to 19 residues. The CDR3 DNA is TGTGCTCTTGGGGAAGTCGCCTTCCTTGCAACATTTGGAGCCGATAAACTCATCTTT. Translated: CALGEVAFLATFGADKLIF.

Worth noting for this clone: A much bigger clone sits one base away, suggesting this may be a read error. V is TRDV2 and J is TRDJ1, with 8 bases that match TRDD3. With V trimmed by 4 bases and J by 0 bases, 9 bases remained unmatched. The CDR3 runs to 16 residues. Germline V CDR1 and CDR2: GEAIGNYY, EKD. CDR3 sequence reads: CACDHCTGGHTDKLIF. The CDR3 bases are TGTGCCTGTGATCACTGTACTGGGGGCCACACCGATAAACTCATCTTT.

This clone was counted between two and nine times. The chain combines TRDV1 with TRDJ1; 11 bases map to TRDD3. The V and J ends lost 0 bases and 0 bases, in that order; junction bases with no gene match: 27. This CDR3 comprises 25 residues. The germline gives CDR1 TSWWSYY, CDR2 QGS. The DNA for the CDR3 is TGTGCTCTTGGGGAACTGTCTTCGTACTGGGGGATATTAGGCAATGGATTACCTTACACCGATAAACTCATCTTT. It encodes CALGELSSYWGILGNGLPYTDKLIF.

This clone came up a few times. The chain uses TRDV1 and TRDJ1; the match to TRDD3 covers 9 bases. The CDR3 spans 19 residues. The junction had 13 bases not matched to a gene; V was cut back by 2 bases and J by 0 bases. Germline lookup yields CDR1 TSWWSYY and CDR2 QGS. The CDR3 loop is CALGEGVLGDSLYTDKLIF. The CDR3 coding sequence is TGTGCTCTTGGGGAAGGCGTACTGGGGGACTCCTTGTACACCGATAAACTCATCTTT.

In its sample, this clone was seen a few times. This sequence joins TRDV1 and TRDJ1; 7 nucleotides agree with TRDD3. Losses at the gene ends were 5 bases for V and 0 bases for J; bases not matched to a gene: 15. Germline CDR1 reads TSWWSYY; CDR2 reads QGS. The CDR3 consists of 18 residues. The CDR3 DNA is TGTGCTCTTGGGAACCCTATTCGGTTCTGGGGGGACACCGATAAACTCATCTTT. Protein product: CALGNPIRFWGDTDKLIF.

This chain connects TRDV1 to TRDJ1; a weak D match, TRDD3 (6 bases). CDR3 length: 21 amino acids. Trimming took 1 base from V and 0 from J, leaving 27 bases between them. The germline CDR1 and CDR2 sequences are TSWWSYY and QGS. Written as DNA, the CDR3 is TGTGCTCTTGGGGAACCTTACCCCGAGCGCGGCGGGGATCCGTACACCGATAAACTCATCTTT. Residues: CALGEPYPERGGDPYTDKLIF.

This clone was seen a handful of times. The rearrangement links TRDV1 to TRDJ1; tentatively, D is TRDD3 (9 bases). Trimming took off 0 bases at V and 5 bases at J, with 28 bases between the two ends. The CDR3 has 20 amino acids. Looked up from germline, CDR1 is TSWWSYY and CDR2 is QGS. The CDR3 bases are TGTGCTCTTGGGGAACTCCGGGCTTCCTACCGGGGGATACTCCCGGATAAACTCATCTTT. It specifies CALGELRASYRGILPDKLIF.

In its sample, this clone was seen a few times. The chain recombines TRDV1 with TRDJ1; 8 bases line up with TRDD3. The CDR3 is 14 amino acids. The J segment lost 9 bases and the V segment lost 3 bases, leaving 9 bases of the junction unmatched. Per the germline V gene, CDR1 is TSWWSYY and CDR2 is QGS. The CDR3 loop is CALGDPPGGIELIF. CDR3 nucleotides: TGTGCTCTTGGGGATCCCCCCGGGGGGATAGAACTCATCTTT.

This chain connects TRDV1 to TRDJ1; the D gene is possibly TRDD3 (5 bases). Trimming pared 0 bases from V and 2 bases from J, leaving 25 bases between. Germline CDR1 is TSWWSYY and CDR2 is QGS. CDR3 size: 20 residues. CDR3 sequence (DNA): TGTGCTCTTGGGGAACTAACGTCGGTGCTTACGGGTCGGGGGACCGATAAACTCATCTTT. Amino acid sequence: CALGELTSVLTGRGTDKLIF.

The rearrangement links TRDV1 to TRDJ1; the D call may be TRDD2 or TRDD3 (7 bases each). V was pared by 4 bases and J by 0 bases, with 36 bases between. Germline V lookup: CDR1 TSWWSYY, CDR2 QGS. The CDR3 runs to 23 residues. Here the CDR3 reads CALGGAPTFLRPWGPAYTDKLIF. As DNA, the CDR3 is TGTGCTCTTGGGGGCGCCCCTACCTTCCTTCGACCCTGGGGGCCTGCGTACACCGATAAACTCATCTTT.

The chain combines TRDV1 with TRDJ1; tentative D call: TRDD3 (6 bases). Trimming took 2 bases from V and 0 from J, leaving 25 bases between them. The CDR3 totals 20 residues. Germline V lookup: CDR1 TSWWSYY, CDR2 QGS. The CDR3 bases are TGTGCTCTTGGGGAATCCACGGTAGCGGGGATCCCGGCGTACACCGATAAACTCATCTTT. As protein: CALGESTVAGIPAYTDKLIF.

This clone was seen a handful of times. This chain uses TRDV1 with TRDJ1, with 10 bases lining up with TRDD3. The CDR3 is 20 amino acids. V shed 2 bases, J shed 0 bases, and the junction held 15 bases outside the gene matches. Per germline, CDR1 TSWWSYY and CDR2 QGS. CDR3 residues: CALGETSRGDTYAYTDKLIF. The CDR3 nucleotides are TGTGCTCTTGGGGAAACATCGAGGGGGGATACGTATGCGTACACCGATAAACTCATCTTT.

There are a few counts of this clone. The chain joins TRDV1 to TRDJ1, with TRDD3 identical over 7 bases. The CDR3 has 17 residues. Per germline, CDR1 TSWWSYY and CDR2 QGS. Trimming cost V 4 bases and J 0 bases; bases outside gene matches: 11. The CDR3 region has the DNA TGTGCTCTTGGGGGTCCAGTCCTGGGGGTGTACACCGATAAACTCATCTTT. Translation gives CALGGPVLGVYTDKLIF.